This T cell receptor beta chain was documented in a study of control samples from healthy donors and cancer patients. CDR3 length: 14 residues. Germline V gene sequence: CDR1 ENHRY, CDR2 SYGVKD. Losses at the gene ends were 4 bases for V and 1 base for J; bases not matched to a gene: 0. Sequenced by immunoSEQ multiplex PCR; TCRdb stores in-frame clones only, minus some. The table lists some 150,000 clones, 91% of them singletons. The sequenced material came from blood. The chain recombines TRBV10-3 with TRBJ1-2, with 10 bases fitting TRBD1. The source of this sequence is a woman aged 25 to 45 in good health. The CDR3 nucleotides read TGTGCCATCAGTGGGACAGGGGGTAACTATGGCTACACCTTC. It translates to CAISGTGGNYGYTF.